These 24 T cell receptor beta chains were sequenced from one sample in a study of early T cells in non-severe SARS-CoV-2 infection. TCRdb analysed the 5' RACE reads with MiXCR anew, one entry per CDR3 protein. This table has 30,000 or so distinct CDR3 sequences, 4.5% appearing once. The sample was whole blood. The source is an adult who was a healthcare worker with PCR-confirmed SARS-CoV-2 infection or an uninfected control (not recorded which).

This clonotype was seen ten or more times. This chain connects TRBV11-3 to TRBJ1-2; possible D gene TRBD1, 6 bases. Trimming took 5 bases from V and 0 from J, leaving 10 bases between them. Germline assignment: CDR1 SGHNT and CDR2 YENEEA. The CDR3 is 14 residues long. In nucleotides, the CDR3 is TGTGCCAGCAGCCCGGGGGGCCCTAACTATGGCTACACCTTC. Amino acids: CASSPGGPNYGYTF. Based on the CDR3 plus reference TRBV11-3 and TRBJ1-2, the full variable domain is EAGVVQSPRYKIIEKKQPVAFWCNPISGHNTLYWYLQNLGQGPELLIRYENEEAVDDSQLPKDRFSAERLKGVDSTLKIQPAELGDSAVYLCASSPGGPNYGYTFGSGTRLTVV.

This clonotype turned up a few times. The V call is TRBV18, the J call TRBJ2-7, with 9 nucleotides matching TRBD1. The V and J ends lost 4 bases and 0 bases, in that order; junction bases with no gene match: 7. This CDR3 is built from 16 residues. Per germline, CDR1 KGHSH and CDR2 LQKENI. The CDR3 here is CASSLRGTGLSYEQYF. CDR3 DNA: TGTGCCAGCTCACTTCGCGGGACAGGGCTCTCCTACGAGCAGTACTTC.

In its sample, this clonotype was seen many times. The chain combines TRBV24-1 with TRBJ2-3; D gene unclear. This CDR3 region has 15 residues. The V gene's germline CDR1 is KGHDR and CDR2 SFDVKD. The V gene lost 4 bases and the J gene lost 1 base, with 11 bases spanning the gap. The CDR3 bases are TGTGCCACCAGTGACTCCACCTTGGGCACAGATACGCAGTATTTT. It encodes CATSDSTLGTDTQYF.

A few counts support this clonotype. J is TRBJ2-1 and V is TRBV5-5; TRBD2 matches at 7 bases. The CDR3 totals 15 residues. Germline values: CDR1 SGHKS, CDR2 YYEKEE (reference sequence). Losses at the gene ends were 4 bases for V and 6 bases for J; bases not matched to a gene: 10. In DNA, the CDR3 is TGTGCCAGCAGCCGCCTAGCGGTACTTAGCAATGAGCAGTTCTTC. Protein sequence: CASSRLAVLSNEQFF.

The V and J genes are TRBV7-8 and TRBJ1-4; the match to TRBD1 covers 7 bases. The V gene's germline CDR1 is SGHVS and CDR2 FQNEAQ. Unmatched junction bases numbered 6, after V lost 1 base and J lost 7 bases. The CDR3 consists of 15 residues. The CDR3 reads CASSLGDREREKLFF. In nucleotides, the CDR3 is TGTGCCAGCAGCTTAGGGGACAGAGAACGTGAAAAACTGTTTTTT.

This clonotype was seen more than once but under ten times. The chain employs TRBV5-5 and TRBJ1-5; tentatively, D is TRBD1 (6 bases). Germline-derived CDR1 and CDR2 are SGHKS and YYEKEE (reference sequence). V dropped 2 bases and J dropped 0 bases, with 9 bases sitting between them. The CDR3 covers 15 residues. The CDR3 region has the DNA TGTGCCAGCAGCTTCGGCAGGGGTAGCAATCAGCCCCAGCATTTT. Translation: CASSFGRGSNQPQHF. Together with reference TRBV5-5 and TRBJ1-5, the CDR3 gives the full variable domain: DAGVTQSPTHLIKTRGQQVTLRCSPISGHKSVSWYQQVLGQGPQFIFQYYEKEERGRGNFPDRFSARQFPNYSSELNVNALLLGDSALYLCASSFGRGSNQPQHFGDGTRLSIL.

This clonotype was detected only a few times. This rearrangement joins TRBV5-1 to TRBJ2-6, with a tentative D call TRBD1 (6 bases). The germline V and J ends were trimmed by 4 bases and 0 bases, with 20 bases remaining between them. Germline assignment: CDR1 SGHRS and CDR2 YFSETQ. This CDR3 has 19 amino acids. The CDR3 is CASSLRGGQPTSGANVLTF. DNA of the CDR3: TGCGCCAGCAGCCTGAGAGGTGGACAGCCAACCTCTGGGGCCAACGTCCTGACTTTC.

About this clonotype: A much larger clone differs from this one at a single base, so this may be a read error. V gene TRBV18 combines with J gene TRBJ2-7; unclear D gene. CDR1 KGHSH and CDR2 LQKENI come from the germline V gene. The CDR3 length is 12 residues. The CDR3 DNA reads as TGTGTCAGCTCACCAAGCTCCTACGAGCAGTACTTC. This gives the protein CVSSPSSYEQYF.

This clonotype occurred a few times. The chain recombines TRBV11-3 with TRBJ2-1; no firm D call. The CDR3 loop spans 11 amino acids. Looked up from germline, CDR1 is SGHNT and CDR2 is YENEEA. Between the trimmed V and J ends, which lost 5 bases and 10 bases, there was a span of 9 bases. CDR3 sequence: CASSASREQFF. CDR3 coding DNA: TGTGCCAGCAGCGCTTCTAGGGAGCAGTTCTTC.

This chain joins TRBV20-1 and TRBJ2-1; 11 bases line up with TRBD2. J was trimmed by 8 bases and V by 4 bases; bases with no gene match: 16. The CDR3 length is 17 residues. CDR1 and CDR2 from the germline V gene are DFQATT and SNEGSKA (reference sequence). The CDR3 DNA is TGCAGTGCTACACGTCGGGACCCTAGCGGGGGGAGTGATGAGCAGTTCTTC. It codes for CSATRRDPSGGSDEQFF.

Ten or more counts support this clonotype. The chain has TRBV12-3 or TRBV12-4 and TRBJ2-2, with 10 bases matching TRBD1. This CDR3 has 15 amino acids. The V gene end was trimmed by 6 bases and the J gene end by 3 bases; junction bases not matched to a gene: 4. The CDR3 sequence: CASSRQGADTGELFF. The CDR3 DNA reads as TGTGCCAGCAGCCGACAGGGGGCTGACACCGGGGAGCTGTTTTTT.

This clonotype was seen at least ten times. CDR3 coding DNA: TGTGCCAGTACCTCCAGGGGAGGAGGAGTAGAGACCCAGTACTTC. Protein sequence: CASTSRGGGVETQYF. The chain carries TRBV19 and TRBJ2-5; D tentatively fits TRBD1 or TRBD2 (6 bases each). The CDR3 consists of 15 residues. Germline V lookup: CDR1 LNHDA, CDR2 SQIVND (reference sequence). V lost 7 bases, J lost 4 bases, and 19 bases lay in between.

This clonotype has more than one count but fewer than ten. DNA for the CDR3: TGTGCCACCGGTAGCTCCTACAATGAGCAGTTCTTC. Translating gives CATGSSYNEQFF. The J gene is TRBJ2-1, the V gene TRBV24-1; D call uncertain. Germline V gene sequence: CDR1 KGHDR, CDR2 SFDVKD. This CDR3 spans 12 amino acids. Trimming shortened V by 9 bases and J by 0 bases, and 5 bases separated the two germline ends.

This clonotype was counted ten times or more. The CDR3 bases are TGTGCCAGTAGTATCGAGGGACTTTCCTACGAGCAGTACTTC. Translation gives CASSIEGLSYEQYF. The chain is built from TRBV19 and TRBJ2-7; D might be TRBD2 (6 bases). The V and J ends lost 3 bases and 1 base respectively, with 10 bases between them. Per germline, CDR1 LNHDA and CDR2 SQIVND (reference sequence). This CDR3 has 14 residues.

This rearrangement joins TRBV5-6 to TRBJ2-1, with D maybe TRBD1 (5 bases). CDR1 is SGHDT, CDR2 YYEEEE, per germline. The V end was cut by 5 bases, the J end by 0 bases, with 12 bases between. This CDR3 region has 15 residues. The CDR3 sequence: CASRPTGSSYNEQFF. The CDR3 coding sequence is TGTGCCAGCAGACCCACAGGTAGCTCCTACAATGAGCAGTTCTTC.

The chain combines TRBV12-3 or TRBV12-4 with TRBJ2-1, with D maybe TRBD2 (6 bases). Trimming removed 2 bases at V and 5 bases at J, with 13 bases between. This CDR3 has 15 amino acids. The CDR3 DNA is TGTGCCAGCAGTTTAAGTAGCGGATCCAACAATGAGCAGTTCTTC. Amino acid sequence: CASSLSSGSNNEQFF.

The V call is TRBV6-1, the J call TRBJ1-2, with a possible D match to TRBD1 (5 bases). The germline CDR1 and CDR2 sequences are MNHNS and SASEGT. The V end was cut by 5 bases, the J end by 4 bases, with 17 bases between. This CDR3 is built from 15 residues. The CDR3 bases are TGTGCCAGCAGTCCCGACAGCACGACCTTCTATGGCTACACCTTC. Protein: CASSPDSTTFYGYTF.

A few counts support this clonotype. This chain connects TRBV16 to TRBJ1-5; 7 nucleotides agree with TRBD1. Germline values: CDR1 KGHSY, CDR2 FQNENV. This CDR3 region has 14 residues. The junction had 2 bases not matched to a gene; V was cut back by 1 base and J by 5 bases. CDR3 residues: CASSQLGGDQPQHF. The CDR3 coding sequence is TGTGCCAGCAGCCAATTAGGGGGCGATCAGCCCCAGCATTTT.

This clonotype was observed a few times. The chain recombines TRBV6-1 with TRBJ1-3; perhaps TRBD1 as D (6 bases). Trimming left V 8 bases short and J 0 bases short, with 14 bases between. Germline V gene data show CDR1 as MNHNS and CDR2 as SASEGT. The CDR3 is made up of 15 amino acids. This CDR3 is CASRGQSVSGNTIYF. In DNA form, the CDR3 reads TGTGCCAGCCGCGGACAGTCGGTCTCTGGAAACACCATATATTTT.

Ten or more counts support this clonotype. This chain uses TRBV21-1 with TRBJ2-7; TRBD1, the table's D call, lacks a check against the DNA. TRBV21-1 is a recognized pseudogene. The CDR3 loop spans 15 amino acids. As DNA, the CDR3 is TGTGCCAGCAGCAAAGATAGGGACAGGGGCCACGAGCAGTACTTC. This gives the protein CASSKDRDRGHEQYF.

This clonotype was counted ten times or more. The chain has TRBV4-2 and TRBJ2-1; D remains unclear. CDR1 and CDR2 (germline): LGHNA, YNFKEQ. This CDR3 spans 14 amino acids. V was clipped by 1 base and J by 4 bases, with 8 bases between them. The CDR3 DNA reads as TGTGCCAGCAGCCAAGCTGGCACTTACAATGAGCAGTTCTTC. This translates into CASSQAGTYNEQFF.

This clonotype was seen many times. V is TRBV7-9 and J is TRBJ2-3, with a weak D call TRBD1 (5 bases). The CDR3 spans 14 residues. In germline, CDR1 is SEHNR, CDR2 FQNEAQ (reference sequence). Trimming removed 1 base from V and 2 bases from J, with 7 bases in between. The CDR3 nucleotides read TGTGCCAGCAGCTTAGGACAGTACACAGATACGCAGTATTTT. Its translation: CASSLGQYTDTQYF.

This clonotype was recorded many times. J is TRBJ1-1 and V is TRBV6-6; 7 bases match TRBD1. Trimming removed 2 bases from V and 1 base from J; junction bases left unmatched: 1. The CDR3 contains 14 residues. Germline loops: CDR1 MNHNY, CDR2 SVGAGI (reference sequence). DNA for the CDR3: TGTGCCAGCAGTTACGGGACAGCGAACACTGAAGCTTTCTTT. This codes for CASSYGTANTEAFF.

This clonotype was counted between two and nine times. The CDR3 nucleotides read TGTGCCAGCCGCCCCGGTGGGAATTCACCCCTCCACTTT. The encoded protein is CASRPGGNSPLHF. V and J are TRBV25-1 and TRBJ1-6; the D is unclear. The V end lost 8 bases, the J end lost 7 bases, and 12 bases lay between the germline ends. Germline values: CDR1 MGHDK, CDR2 SYGVNS. The CDR3 loop spans 13 amino acids.